The present T cell receptor beta chain was sequenced within a study of blood T cell repertoires in COVID-19. This CDR3 region has 15 residues. Germline V gene sequence: CDR1 MGHDK, CDR2 SYGVNS. V lost 4 bases and J 3 bases, leaving 12 bases between the germline ends. In the source study's methods: Estimates of nucleated cell counts were drawn from the amplification of reference gene primers. Sequencing was performed with immunoSEQ multiplex PCR; in TCRdb, only in-frame clones are kept and a portion is missing. The DNA gave D and trimming, while V, J and clone size come from that table. The sample lists 110,000 to 150,000 clones; roughly 82% were seen once.

The V and J genes are TRBV25-1 and TRBJ1-4; D not certain. The specimen sequenced was peripheral blood. The receptor was isolated from a man aged 55 to 69 with active or convalescent COVID-19. DNA for the CDR3: TGTGCCAGCAGTGTTACCGGGATCTCTAATGAAAAACTGTTTTTT. Its protein product is CASSVTGISNEKLFF.